The T cell receptor (beta chain) described here comes from a study of regulatory T cells in long-lasting Graves disease. Study-level points and caveats: Samples came from peripheral blood alone, without thyroid tissue.

For TCR beta, libraries came from iRepertoire HTBI primers and Arm-PCR of CDR3 regions. TCRdb reprocessed the multiplex PCR reads with MiXCR, giving one entry per CDR3 protein. The top ten hold 25% of the sample, which has 400,000 to 650,000 distinct CDR3 sequences, roughly 15% seen once. Time point denoted: newly diagnosed GD, antithyroid drugs for less than 3 months. Extracted RNA from PBMCs served as the source of the TCR library. This clonotype occurred many times. The antigen is unknown. Germline assignment: CDR1 LGHDT and CDR2 YNNKEL (reference sequence). V lost 1 base and J lost 4, with 10 bases in between. The CDR3 has 14 residues. The same data also went into a second study, on T cells in Graves' hyperthyroidism and ophthalmopathy.

This specimen consisted of peripheral blood mononuclear cells (PBMCs), obtained at new diagnosis, from a patient treated with antithyroid drugs. The J gene is TRBJ1-2, the V gene TRBV3-1; no clear D gene. The clonotype was recovered from a woman aged 40-65 years with Graves disease. The CDR3 sequence: CASSQVPTAYGYTF. The DNA for the CDR3 is TGTGCCAGCAGCCAAGTCCCCACGGCCTATGGCTACACCTTC.